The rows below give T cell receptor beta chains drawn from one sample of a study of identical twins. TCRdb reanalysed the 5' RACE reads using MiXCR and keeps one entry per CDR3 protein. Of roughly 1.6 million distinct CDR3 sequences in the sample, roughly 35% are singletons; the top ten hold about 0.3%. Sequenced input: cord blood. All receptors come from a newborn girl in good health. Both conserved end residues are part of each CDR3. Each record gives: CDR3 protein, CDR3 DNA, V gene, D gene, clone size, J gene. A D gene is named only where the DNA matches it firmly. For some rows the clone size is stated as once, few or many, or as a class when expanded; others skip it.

CDR3 protein: CATSDLRGLQYF
CDR3 DNA: TGTGCCACCAGTGATTTGAGGGGGCTTCAGTACTTC
V gene: TRBV24-1
D gene: TRBD1
clone size: .
J gene: TRBJ2-4

CDR3 protein: CASSGATAEPTDTQYF
CDR3 DNA: TGCGCCAGCAGTGGAGCGACAGCGGAGCCCACAGATACGCAGTATTTT
V gene: TRBV10-1
D gene: .
clone size: .
J gene: TRBJ2-3

CDR3 protein: CASSLSWGQSYNEQFF
CDR3 DNA: TGTGCCAGCAGTTTATCCTGGGGACAGTCCTACAATGAGCAGTTCTTC
V gene: TRBV12-3/TRBV12-4
D gene: TRBD1
clone size: few
J gene: TRBJ2-1

CDR3 protein: CATSDWRAEEETQYF
CDR3 DNA: TGTGCCACCAGTGATTGGCGGGCGGAGGAAGAGACCCAGTACTTC
V gene: TRBV24-1
D gene: .
clone size: .
J gene: TRBJ2-5

CDR3 protein: CASSSLTSGGLDEQYF
CDR3 DNA: TGCGCCAGCAGTTCTCTAACTAGCGGGGGGTTAGATGAGCAGTACTTC
V gene: TRBV5-1
D gene: TRBD2
clone size: .
J gene: TRBJ2-5

CDR3 protein: CASSLTGTRGGGTQYF
CDR3 DNA: TGTGCCAGCAGCCTGACCGGGACTAGAGGCGGTGGGACCCAGTACTTC
V gene: TRBV7-9
D gene: TRBD2
clone size: few
J gene: TRBJ2-5

CDR3 protein: CASSRRLAGGITDTQYF
CDR3 DNA: TGTGCCAGCAGCCGCCGACTAGCGGGGGGGATTACAGATACGCAGTATTTT
V gene: TRBV9
D gene: TRBD2
clone size: .
J gene: TRBJ2-3

CDR3 protein: CASSRRTSGRQETQYF
CDR3 DNA: TGTGCCAGCAGCCGCCGGACTAGCGGCCGGCAAGAGACCCAGTACTTC
V gene: TRBV3-1
D gene: TRBD2
clone size: .
J gene: TRBJ2-5

CDR3 protein: CATSPRQSNQPQHF
CDR3 DNA: TGTGCCACCAGCCCCCGACAGAGCAATCAGCCCCAGCATTTT
V gene: TRBV15
D gene: .
clone size: few
J gene: TRBJ1-5

CDR3 protein: CASSFLEDRVNTEAFF
CDR3 DNA: TGTGCCAGCAGCTTTTTGGAGGATAGAGTGAACACTGAAGCTTTCTTT
V gene: TRBV5-6
D gene: .
clone size: few
J gene: TRBJ1-1

CDR3 protein: CSVVRSGANVLTF
CDR3 DNA: TGCAGCGTTGTCCGCTCTGGGGCCAACGTCCTGACTTTC
V gene: TRBV29-1
D gene: .
clone size: few
J gene: TRBJ2-6

CDR3 protein: CATSPGQGNYGYTF
CDR3 DNA: TGTGCCACTAGTCCGGGACAGGGCAACTATGGCTACACCTTC
V gene: TRBV10-3
D gene: TRBD1
clone size: .
J gene: TRBJ1-2

CDR3 protein: CASGLNTGELFF
CDR3 DNA: TGTGCTAGTGGTTTGAACACCGGGGAGCTGTTTTTT
V gene: TRBV12-5
D gene: .
clone size: few
J gene: TRBJ2-2

CDR3 protein: CASLSGSWVSYNEQYF
CDR3 DNA: TGTGCCAGTCTTAGCGGGAGTTGGGTCTCCTACAATGAGCAGTACTTC
V gene: TRBV21-1
D gene: .
clone size: .
J gene: TRBJ2-7

CDR3 protein: CSVSTGQSGYTF
CDR3 DNA: TGCAGCGTTTCCACAGGGCAAAGTGGCTACACCTTC
V gene: TRBV29-1
D gene: .
clone size: .
J gene: TRBJ1-2

CDR3 protein: CASSSGAANEKLFF
CDR3 DNA: TGTGCCAGCAGTTCGGGGGCGGCTAATGAAAAACTGTTTTTT
V gene: TRBV12-3/TRBV12-4
D gene: .
clone size: .
J gene: TRBJ1-4

CDR3 protein: CASSELGQNLNGYTF
CDR3 DNA: TGTGCCAGCAGTGAATTGGGACAGAATTTGAATGGCTACACCTTC
V gene: TRBV2
D gene: TRBD1
clone size: .
J gene: TRBJ1-2

CDR3 protein: CASSETGLTYNEQYF
CDR3 DNA: TGTGCCAGCAGTGAAACAGGGCTGACCTACAATGAGCAGTACTTC
V gene: TRBV2
D gene: .
clone size: .
J gene: TRBJ2-7

CDR3 protein: CASHSGFTDTQYF
CDR3 DNA: TGTGCCAGCCACAGCGGGTTCACAGATACGCAGTATTTT
V gene: TRBV25-1
D gene: .
clone size: many
J gene: TRBJ2-3

CDR3 protein: CASSPFSGAYNEQFF
CDR3 DNA: TGTGCCAGCAGCCCCTTTAGCGGGGCCTACAATGAGCAGTTCTTC
V gene: TRBV7-2
D gene: TRBD2
clone size: .
J gene: TRBJ2-1

CDR3 protein: CASSLTLTSGRAYNEQFF
CDR3 DNA: TGTGCCAGCAGCTTGACCCTGACTAGCGGGAGGGCCTACAATGAGCAGTTCTTC
V gene: TRBV7-2
D gene: TRBD2
clone size: .
J gene: TRBJ2-1

CDR3 protein: CASSLGGAPNSGANVLTF
CDR3 DNA: TGTGCCAGCAGCTTAGGGGGGGCCCCTAACTCTGGGGCCAACGTCCTGACTTTC
V gene: TRBV5-4
D gene: .
clone size: .
J gene: TRBJ2-6

CDR3 protein: CSASHRGGYNEQFF
CDR3 DNA: TGCAGTGCTAGTCATCGGGGGGGTTACAATGAGCAGTTCTTC
V gene: TRBV20-1
D gene: TRBD2
clone size: few
J gene: TRBJ2-1

CDR3 protein: CASSSAGFWQYNEQYF
CDR3 DNA: TGTGCCAGCAGTTCCGCGGGATTTTGGCAATACAATGAGCAGTACTTC
V gene: TRBV28
D gene: .
clone size: once
J gene: TRBJ2-7

CDR3 protein: CASTRGIGGYTF
CDR3 DNA: TGTGCCAGCACACGGGGTATTGGTGGCTACACCTTC
V gene: TRBV12-3/TRBV12-4
D gene: .
clone size: .
J gene: TRBJ1-2

CDR3 protein: CASSETSGIYNEQFF
CDR3 DNA: TGTGCCAGCAGCGAGACTAGCGGGATTTACAATGAGCAGTTCTTC
V gene: TRBV7-2
D gene: TRBD2
clone size: .
J gene: TRBJ2-1

CDR3 protein: CATSRPPWAEAFF
CDR3 DNA: TGTGCCACCAGCAGACCACCGTGGGCTGAAGCTTTCTTT
V gene: TRBV15
D gene: .
clone size: once
J gene: TRBJ1-1

CDR3 protein: CASSLAGTGAISTDTQYF
CDR3 DNA: TGTGCCAGCAGCCTCGCCGGGACAGGAGCTATTAGCACAGATACGCAGTATTTT
V gene: TRBV27
D gene: TRBD1
clone size: few
J gene: TRBJ2-3

CDR3 protein: CASSWGGDQPQHF
CDR3 DNA: TGTGCCAGCAGCTGGGGTGGGGATCAGCCCCAGCATTTT
V gene: TRBV7-9
D gene: .
clone size: .
J gene: TRBJ1-5

CDR3 protein: CASLRRFLYSNQPQHF
CDR3 DNA: TGTGCCAGCCTAAGACGGTTCCTATATAGCAATCAGCCCCAGCATTTT
V gene: TRBV27
D gene: .
clone size: few
J gene: TRBJ1-5

CDR3 protein: CASSRGGRYNEQFF
CDR3 DNA: TGTGCCAGTAGTAGGGGGGGCAGATACAATGAGCAGTTCTTC
V gene: TRBV19
D gene: .
clone size: .
J gene: TRBJ2-1

CDR3 protein: CASSLQPRGTYGYTF
CDR3 DNA: TGCGCCAGCAGCTTGCAGCCGAGGGGAACCTATGGCTACACCTTC
V gene: TRBV5-1
D gene: .
clone size: .
J gene: TRBJ1-2

CDR3 protein: CASSQEGTGFPDTQYF
CDR3 DNA: TGCGCCAGCAGCCAAGAGGGGACAGGGTTTCCAGATACGCAGTATTTT
V gene: TRBV4-1
D gene: TRBD1
clone size: few
J gene: TRBJ2-3

CDR3 protein: CALLGAGEETQYF
CDR3 DNA: TGTGCCCTTCTCGGGGCAGGGGAAGAGACCCAGTACTTC
V gene: TRBV6-1
D gene: .
clone size: .
J gene: TRBJ2-5

CDR3 protein: CASGQDAGNQETQYF
CDR3 DNA: TGCGCCAGCGGCCAAGATGCCGGGAACCAAGAGACCCAGTACTTC
V gene: TRBV4-1
D gene: .
clone size: .
J gene: TRBJ2-5

CDR3 protein: CSALAGFDNEQYF
CDR3 DNA: TGCAGTGCCCTGGCGGGGTTCGACAATGAGCAGTACTTC
V gene: TRBV20-1
D gene: .
clone size: .
J gene: TRBJ2-7

CDR3 protein: CASSWQVMIAGELFF
CDR3 DNA: TGTGCCAGCAGTTGGCAGGTGATGATCGCCGGGGAGCTGTTTTTT
V gene: TRBV12-3/TRBV12-4
D gene: .
clone size: .
J gene: TRBJ2-2

CDR3 protein: CASSQQLAGAAYEQYF
CDR3 DNA: TGTGCCAGCAGCCAACAACTAGCGGGGGCCGCCTACGAGCAGTACTTC
V gene: TRBV4-2
D gene: TRBD2
clone size: .
J gene: TRBJ2-7

CDR3 protein: CASSPLAGLAYEQYF
CDR3 DNA: TGTGCCAGCAGTCCCCTAGCGGGGCTCGCCTACGAGCAGTACTTC
V gene: TRBV12-3/TRBV12-4
D gene: TRBD2
clone size: .
J gene: TRBJ2-7

CDR3 protein: CASSARLAGEIGEQFF
CDR3 DNA: TGTGCCAGCAGCGCCAGACTAGCGGGGGAAATAGGTGAGCAGTTCTTC
V gene: TRBV7-8
D gene: TRBD2
clone size: .
J gene: TRBJ2-1

CDR3 protein: CSARDLSGYEQYF
CDR3 DNA: TGCAGTGCTAGAGATCTTTCGGGCTACGAGCAGTACTTC
V gene: TRBV20-1
D gene: .
clone size: many
J gene: TRBJ2-7

CDR3 protein: CASSPRGYGGYTF
CDR3 DNA: TGTGCCAGCAGTCCCCGTGGGTATGGTGGCTACACCTTC
V gene: TRBV12-3/TRBV12-4
D gene: .
clone size: .
J gene: TRBJ1-2

CDR3 protein: CASSQDEGEETQYF
CDR3 DNA: TGTGCCAGCAGCCAAGATGAGGGAGAAGAGACCCAGTACTTC
V gene: TRBV4-2
D gene: .
clone size: .
J gene: TRBJ2-5

CDR3 protein: CSARTDNYGYTF
CDR3 DNA: TGCAGTGCTAGGACAGATAACTATGGCTACACCTTC
V gene: TRBV20-1
D gene: .
clone size: many
J gene: TRBJ1-2

CDR3 protein: CASPREVGTDTQYF
CDR3 DNA: TGCGCCAGCCCCCGGGAGGTGGGGACAGATACGCAGTATTTT
V gene: TRBV5-1
D gene: TRBD2
clone size: .
J gene: TRBJ2-3

CDR3 protein: CSARDLRASGIDKTQYF
CDR3 DNA: TGCAGTGCTAGAGATCTACGGGCTAGCGGGATTGATAAGACCCAGTACTTC
V gene: TRBV20-1
D gene: TRBD2
clone size: few
J gene: TRBJ2-5

CDR3 protein: CASSFFGSGQETQYF
CDR3 DNA: TGTGCCAGCAGCTTCTTCGGGAGTGGCCAAGAGACCCAGTACTTC
V gene: TRBV11-1
D gene: .
clone size: few
J gene: TRBJ2-5

CDR3 protein: CSVAEGAAHNTIYF
CDR3 DNA: TGCAGCGTTGCCGAGGGAGCAGCCCATAACACCATATATTTT
V gene: TRBV29-1
D gene: .
clone size: few
J gene: TRBJ1-3

CDR3 protein: CASRPGQQRTEQYF
CDR3 DNA: TGTGCCAGCAGACCGGGACAGCAAAGAACAGAGCAGTACTTC
V gene: TRBV11-2
D gene: TRBD1
clone size: .
J gene: TRBJ2-5

CDR3 protein: CASSKIAPGTPILDIQYF
CDR3 DNA: TGTGCCAGCAGCAAGATCGCCCCCGGGACACCGATTTTGGACATTCAGTACTTC
V gene: TRBV21-1
D gene: .
clone size: many
J gene: TRBJ2-4

CDR3 protein: CASRGQGVSGANVLTF
CDR3 DNA: TGTGCCAGCAGGGGACAGGGGGTCTCTGGGGCCAACGTCCTGACTTTC
V gene: TRBV6-6
D gene: TRBD1
clone size: .
J gene: TRBJ2-6

CDR3 protein: CASSQGVGGLAKNIQYF
CDR3 DNA: TGCGCCAGCAGCCAAGGGGTCGGGGGCTTAGCCAAAAACATTCAGTACTTC
V gene: TRBV4-1
D gene: .
clone size: few
J gene: TRBJ2-4

CDR3 protein: CASSLAGPRGTQYF
CDR3 DNA: TGTGCCAGCTCACTAGCGGGCCCCAGAGGTACGCAGTATTTT
V gene: TRBV18
D gene: TRBD2
clone size: .
J gene: TRBJ2-3